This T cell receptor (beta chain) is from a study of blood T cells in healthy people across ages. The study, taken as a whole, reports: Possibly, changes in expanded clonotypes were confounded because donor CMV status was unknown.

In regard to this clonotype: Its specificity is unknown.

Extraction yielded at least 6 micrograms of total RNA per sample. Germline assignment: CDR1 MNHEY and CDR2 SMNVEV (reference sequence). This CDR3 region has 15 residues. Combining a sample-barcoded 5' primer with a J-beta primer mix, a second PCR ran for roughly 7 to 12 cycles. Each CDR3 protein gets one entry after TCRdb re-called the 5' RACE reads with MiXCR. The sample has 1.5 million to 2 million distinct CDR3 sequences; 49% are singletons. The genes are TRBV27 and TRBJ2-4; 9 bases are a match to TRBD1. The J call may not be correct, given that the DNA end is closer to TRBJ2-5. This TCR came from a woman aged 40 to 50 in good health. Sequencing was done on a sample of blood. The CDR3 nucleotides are TGTGCCAGCGGAGGGTGGGGACAGGGACAAGAGACCCAGTACTTC. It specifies CASGGWGQGQETQYF.